These T cell receptor beta chains were read from a single sample in a study of a mutant IDH1 vaccine in newly diagnosed glioma. Produced via immunoSEQ multiplex PCR; TCRdb's table is partial and in-frame only. Found here are 99,000 or so clones, approximately 90% of them singletons; the top ten hold roughly 0.58%. The material sequenced was PBMCs, taken from a glioma patient treated with radiotherapy, temozolomide or both. Source of these receptors: a woman aged 45-65 years with glioma. Both conserved end residues are part of each CDR3. A D gene is named only where the DNA matches it firmly. Size tells how often a clone was seen (once, few, many) or the class of an expanded clone, and some rows leave it out.

j_gene	v_gene	d_gene	abundance	CDR3aa	CDR3nt
TRBJ2-2	TRBV14	.	.	CASSPIPPPGELFF	TGTGCCAGCAGCCCCATACCCCCGCCCGGGGAGCTGTTTTTT
TRBJ2-2	TRBV9	TRBD2	.	CASSLRTSGGPGELFF	TGTGCCAGCAGCCTCAGGACTAGCGGGGGCCCCGGGGAGCTGTTTTTT
TRBJ1-4	TRBV19	.	.	CAPRGRKEKLFF	TGTGCCCCGAGGGGGAGGAAGGAAAAACTGTTTTTT
TRBJ2-7	TRBV6-1	.	.	CASTLRQAQYF	TGTGCCAGCACCCTGCGGCAGGCCCAGTACTTC
TRBJ2-4	TRBV9	TRBD2	.	CASSVDGRGRETPAKNIQYF	TGTGCCAGCAGCGTAGATGGGCGCGGGAGGGAGACCCCTGCCAAAAACATTCAGTACTTC
TRBJ2-7	TRBV7-2	TRBD1	.	CASSFQPGQGPSYEQYF	TGTGCCAGCAGCTTCCAACCGGGACAGGGACCCTCCTACGAGCAGTACTTC
TRBJ2-5	TRBV5-1	TRBD2	.	CASSLGTSRQTQYF	TGCGCCAGCAGCTTGGGGACTAGTAGGCAGACCCAGTACTTC
TRBJ1-3	TRBV4-1	.	.	CASSRQEQDTIYF	TGCGCCAGCAGTAGGCAGGAACAGGACACCATATATTTT
TRBJ2-1	TRBV14	.	once	CASSPAPRGRGQFF	TGTGCCAGCAGCCCAGCCCCGAGGGGCCGCGGGCAGTTCTTC
TRBJ2-1	TRBV10-1	TRBD2	.	CASSLSGSYNEQFF	TGCGCCAGCTCCCTTAGCGGGAGCTACAATGAGCAGTTCTTC
TRBJ1-2	TRBV27	.	.	CASSLYGAAYGYTF	TGTGCCAGCAGTTTGTACGGGGCCGCCTATGGCTACACCTTC
TRBJ1-5	TRBV5-4	.	.	CASSGGRQPQHF	TGTGCCAGCAGCGGGGGACGCCAGCCCCAGCATTTT
TRBJ2-3	TRBV29-1	TRBD2	.	CSVSAGREGPTDTQYF	TGCAGCGTTTCCGCAGGGCGGGAGGGCCCCACAGATACGCAGTATTTT
TRBJ1-1	TRBV5-4	.	.	CASSGWDTEAFF	TGTGCCAGCAGCGGATGGGACACTGAAGCTTTCTTT
TRBJ2-7	TRBV5-4	TRBD1	.	CASSIRDRGYEQYF	TGTGCCAGCAGCATCCGGGACAGGGGATACGAGCAGTACTTC
TRBJ1-3	TRBV6-5	.	.	CASIPPGVGNTIYF	TGTGCCAGCATCCCCCCGGGGGTCGGAAACACCATATATTTT
TRBJ2-1	TRBV6-5	TRBD2	.	CASSYRGSSYNEQFF	TGTGCCAGCAGTTACCGCGGGAGCTCCTACAATGAGCAGTTCTTC
TRBJ1-5	TRBV5-8	.	.	CASSLVLSWGYGSQPQHF	TGTGCCAGCAGCTTGGTTCTATCGTGGGGATACGGCAGTCAGCCCCAGCATTTT
TRBJ1-5	TRBV6-6	.	.	CASSYARDNNQPQHF	TGTGCCAGCAGTTACGCCCGGGACAACAATCAGCCCCAGCATTTT
TRBJ2-7	TRBV2	.	.	CASQGSLSYEQYF	TGTGCCAGCCAGGGCAGCCTCTCCTACGAGCAGTACTTC
TRBJ2-1	TRBV6-5	TRBD2	.	CASSPSGRAYNEQFF	TGTGCCAGCAGCCCTAGCGGGAGGGCCTACAATGAGCAGTTCTTC
TRBJ1-2	TRBV5-8	TRBD1	.	CASSLARGHYGYTF	TGTGCCAGCAGCTTGGCCAGGGGGCACTATGGCTACACCTTC
TRBJ1-6	TRBV7-9	.	.	CASSQDSSYGFHF	TGTGCCAGCAGCCAGGACTCTTCCTATGGCTTCCACTTT
TRBJ1-4	TRBV5-8	.	once	CASSLGQGIRRDEKLFF	TGTGCCAGCAGCTTAGGGCAGGGGATACGGCGCGATGAAAAACTGTTTTTT
TRBJ2-5	TRBV28	.	.	CASSFSPRAVTGLETQYF	TGTGCCAGCAGTTTTTCCCCCCGGGCGGTGACGGGATTAGAGACCCAGTACTTC
TRBJ2-2	TRBV29-1	.	.	CSVVGTGELFF	TGCAGCGTTGTCGGCACCGGGGAGCTGTTTTTT
TRBJ1-4	TRBV5-5	.	.	CASSLGGEGREKLFF	TGTGCCAGCAGCTTGGGCGGGGAAGGACGTGAAAAACTGTTTTTT
TRBJ2-1	TRBV29-1	TRBD2	.	CSVGGLAGRPSYNEQFF	TGCAGCGTTGGGGGACTAGCGGGCAGACCCTCCTACAATGAGCAGTTCTTC
TRBJ2-1	TRBV4-2	.	.	CASSQDFSAREQFF	TGTGCCAGCAGCCAAGATTTTAGCGCGCGTGAGCAGTTCTTC